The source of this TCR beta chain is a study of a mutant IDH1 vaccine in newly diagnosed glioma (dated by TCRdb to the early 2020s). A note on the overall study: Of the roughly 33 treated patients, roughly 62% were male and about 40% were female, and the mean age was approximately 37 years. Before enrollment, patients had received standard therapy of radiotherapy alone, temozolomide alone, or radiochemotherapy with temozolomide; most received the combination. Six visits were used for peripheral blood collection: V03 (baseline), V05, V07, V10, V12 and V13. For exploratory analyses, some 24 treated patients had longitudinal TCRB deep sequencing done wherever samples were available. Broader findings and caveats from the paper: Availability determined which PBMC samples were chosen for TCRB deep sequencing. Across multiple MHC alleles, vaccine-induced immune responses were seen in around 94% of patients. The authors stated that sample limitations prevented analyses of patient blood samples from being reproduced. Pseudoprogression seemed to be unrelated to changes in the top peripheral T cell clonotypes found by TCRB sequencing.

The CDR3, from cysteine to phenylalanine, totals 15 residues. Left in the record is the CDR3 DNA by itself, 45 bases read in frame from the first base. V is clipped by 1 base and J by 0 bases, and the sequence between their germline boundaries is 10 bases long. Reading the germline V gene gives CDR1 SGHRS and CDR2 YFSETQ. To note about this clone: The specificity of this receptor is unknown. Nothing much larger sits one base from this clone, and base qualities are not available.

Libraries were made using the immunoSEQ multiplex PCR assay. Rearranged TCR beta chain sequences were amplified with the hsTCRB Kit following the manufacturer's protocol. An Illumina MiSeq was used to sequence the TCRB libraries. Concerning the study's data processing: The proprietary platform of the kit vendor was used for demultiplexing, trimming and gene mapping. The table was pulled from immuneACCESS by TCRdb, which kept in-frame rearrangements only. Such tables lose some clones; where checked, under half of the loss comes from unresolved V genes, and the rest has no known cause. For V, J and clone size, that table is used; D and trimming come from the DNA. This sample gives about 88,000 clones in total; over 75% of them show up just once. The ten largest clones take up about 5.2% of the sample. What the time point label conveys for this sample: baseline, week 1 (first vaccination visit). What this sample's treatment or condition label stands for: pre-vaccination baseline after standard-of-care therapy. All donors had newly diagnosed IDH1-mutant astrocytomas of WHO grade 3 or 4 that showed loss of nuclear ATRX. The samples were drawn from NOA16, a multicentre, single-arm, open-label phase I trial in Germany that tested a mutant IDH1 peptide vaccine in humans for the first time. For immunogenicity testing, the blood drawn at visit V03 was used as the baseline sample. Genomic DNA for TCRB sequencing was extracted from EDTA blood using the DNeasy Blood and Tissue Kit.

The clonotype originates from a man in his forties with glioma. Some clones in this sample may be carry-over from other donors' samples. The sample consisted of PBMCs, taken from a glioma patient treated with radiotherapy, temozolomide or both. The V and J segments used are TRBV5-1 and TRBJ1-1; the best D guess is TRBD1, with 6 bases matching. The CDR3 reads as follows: CASSLTGTVNTEAFF. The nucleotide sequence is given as TGCGCCAGCAGCTTGACAGGGACCGTGAACACTGAAGCTTTCTTT. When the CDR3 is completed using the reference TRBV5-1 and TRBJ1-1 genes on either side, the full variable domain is KAGVTQTPRYLIKTRGQQVTLSCSPISGHRSVSWYQQTPGQGLQFLFEYFSETQRNKGNFPGRFSGRQFSNSRSEMNVSTLELGDSALYLCASSLTGTVNTEAFFGQGTRLTVV.